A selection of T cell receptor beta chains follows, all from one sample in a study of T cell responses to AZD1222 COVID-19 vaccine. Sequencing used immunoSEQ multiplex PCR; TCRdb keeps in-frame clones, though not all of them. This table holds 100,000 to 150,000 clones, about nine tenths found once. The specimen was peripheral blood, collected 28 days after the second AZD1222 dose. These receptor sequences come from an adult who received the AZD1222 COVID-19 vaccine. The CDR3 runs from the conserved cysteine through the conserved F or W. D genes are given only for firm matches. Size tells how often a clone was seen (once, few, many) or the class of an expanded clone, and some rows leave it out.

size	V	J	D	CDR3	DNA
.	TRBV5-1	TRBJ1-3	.	CASSLAGVGNTIYF	TGCGCCAGCAGCTTGGCAGGGGTCGGAAACACCATATATTTT
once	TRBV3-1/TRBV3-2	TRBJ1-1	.	CASSQVGGRGVNTEAFF	TGTGCCAGCAGCCAGGTGGGGGGAAGGGGCGTGAACACTGAAGCTTTCTTT
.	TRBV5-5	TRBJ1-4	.	CASSSIQGRIGLFF	TGTGCCAGCAGCTCGATCCAGGGAAGAATCGGACTGTTTTTT
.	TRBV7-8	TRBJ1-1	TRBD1	CASSRVQGTRNTEAFF	TGTGCCAGCAGCCGTGTACAGGGGACGCGAAACACTGAAGCTTTCTTT
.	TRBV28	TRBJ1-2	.	CASSSTPGGYTF	TGTGCCAGCAGTTCAACCCCGGGGGGCTACACCTTC
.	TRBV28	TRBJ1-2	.	CASSLLGGYGYTF	TGTGCCAGCAGCCTGCTGGGCGGCTATGGCTACACCTTC
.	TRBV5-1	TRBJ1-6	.	CASRQGQWNSPLHF	TGCGCCAGCAGGCAAGGACAGTGGAATTCACCCCTCCACTTT
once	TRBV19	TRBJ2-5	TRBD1	CASSHGRVRQGSLETQYF	TGTGCCAGTAGTCATGGTCGTGTAAGACAGGGGTCCCTGGAGACCCAGTACTTC
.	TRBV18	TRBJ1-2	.	CASSPALTAFYGYTF	TGTGCCAGCTCGCCAGCTTTGACAGCCTTCTATGGCTACACCTTC
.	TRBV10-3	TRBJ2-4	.	CAISGTLAKNIQYF	TGTGCCATCAGCGGGACTTTAGCCAAAAACATTCAGTACTTC
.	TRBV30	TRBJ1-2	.	CAWSALYGYTF	TGTGCCTGGAGTGCCCTATATGGCTACACCTTC
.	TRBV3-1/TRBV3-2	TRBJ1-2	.	CASSRGRGNDGYTF	TGTGCCAGCAGCCGCGGACGAGGGAACGATGGCTACACCTTC
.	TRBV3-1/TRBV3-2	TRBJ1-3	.	CASSQPGPVSSGNTIYF	TGTGCCAGCAGCCAGCCCGGTCCAGTGAGCTCTGGAAACACCATATATTTT
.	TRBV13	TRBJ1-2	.	CASSFYGAGYGYTF	TGTGCCAGCAGCTTTTATGGGGCCGGCTATGGCTACACCTTC
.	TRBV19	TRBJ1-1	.	CASSIQGVNTEAFF	TGTGCCAGTAGTATCCAGGGAGTGAACACTGAAGCTTTCTTT
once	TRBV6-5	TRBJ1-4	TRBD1	CASSVGQRQEKLFF	TGTGCCAGCAGCGTGGGACAGCGACAGGAAAAACTGTTTTTT
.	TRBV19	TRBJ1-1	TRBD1	CASSTTGEGPFF	TGTGCCAGTAGTACGACAGGGGAAGGGCCTTTCTTT
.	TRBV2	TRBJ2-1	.	CASSELGRPYNEQFF	TGTGCCAGCAGTGAACTGGGTAGGCCCTACAATGAGCAGTTCTTC
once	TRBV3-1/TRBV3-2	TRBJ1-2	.	CASSQGYGYTF	TGTGCCAGCAGCCAAGGTTATGGCTACACCTTC
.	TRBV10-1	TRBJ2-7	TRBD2	CASNQTLAGDSYEQYF	TGCGCCAGCAACCAAACACTAGCGGGTGACTCCTACGAGCAGTACTTC
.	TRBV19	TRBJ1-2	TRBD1	CASSSRDREGYTF	TGTGCCAGTAGTTCACGGGACAGAGAAGGCTACACCTTC
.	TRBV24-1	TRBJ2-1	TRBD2	CATSDATSGPWNEQFF	TGTGCCACCAGTGACGCTACTAGCGGTCCATGGAATGAGCAGTTCTTC
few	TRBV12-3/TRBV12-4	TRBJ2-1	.	CASSLARPYEQFF	TGTGCCAGCAGTTTAGCTAGGCCCTATGAGCAGTTCTTC
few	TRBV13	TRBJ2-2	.	CASTSGAGTNTGELFF	TGTGCCAGCACCTCGGGGGCGGGAACGAACACCGGGGAGCTGTTTTTT
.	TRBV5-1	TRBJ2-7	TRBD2	CASSLGLADYEQYF	TGCGCCAGCAGCTTGGGACTAGCGGACTACGAGCAGTACTTC
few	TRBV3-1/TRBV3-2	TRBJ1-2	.	CASSQDATGHPYGYTF	TGTGCCAGCAGCCAAGATGCAACAGGGCATCCCTATGGCTACACCTTC
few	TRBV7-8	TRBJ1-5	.	CASSFNTLRNQPQHF	TGTGCCAGCAGCTTCAATACCTTGCGCAATCAGCCCCAGCATTTT
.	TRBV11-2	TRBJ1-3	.	CAVRGPDLSGNTIYF	TGTGCCGTAAGGGGCCCGGACCTCTCTGGAAACACCATATATTTT
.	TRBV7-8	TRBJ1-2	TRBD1	CASSHGTGSFYGYTF	TGTGCCAGCAGCCACGGGACAGGGTCTTTCTATGGCTACACCTTC
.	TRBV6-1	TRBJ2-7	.	CASSEAPLTGPYEQYF	TGTGCCAGCAGTGAAGCTCCCTTGACAGGACCCTACGAGCAGTACTTC
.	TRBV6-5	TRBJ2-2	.	CASSSGGEVAGELFF	TGTGCCAGCAGTTCAGGGGGGGAGGTCGCCGGGGAGCTGTTTTTT
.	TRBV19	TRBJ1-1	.	CASSIRRGAEAFF	TGTGCCAGTAGTATACGTAGGGGGGCTGAAGCTTTCTTT
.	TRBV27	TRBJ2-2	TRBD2	CASSPLTSGSSGELFF	TGTGCCAGCAGTCCATTGACTAGCGGGAGTTCCGGGGAGCTGTTTTTT
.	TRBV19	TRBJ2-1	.	CASSIDFTQQFF	TGTGCCAGTAGTATAGATTTCACACAGCAGTTCTTC
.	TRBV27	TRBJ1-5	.	CASSLSMTDSNQPQHF	TGTGCCAGCAGTTTATCGATGACAGACAGCAATCAGCCCCAGCATTTT
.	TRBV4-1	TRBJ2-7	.	CASSQEEAWEQYF	TGCGCCAGCAGCCAAGAGGAGGCATGGGAGCAGTACTTC
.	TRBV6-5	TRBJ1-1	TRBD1	CASSPRDRGNTEAFF	TGTGCCAGCAGTCCTCGGGACAGGGGAAACACTGAAGCTTTCTTT
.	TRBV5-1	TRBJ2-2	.	CASSLGINTGELFF	TGCGCCAGCAGCTTAGGTATTAACACCGGGGAGCTGTTTTTT
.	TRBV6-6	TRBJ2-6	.	CASRLLGANVLTF	TGTGCCAGCCGTCTGTTGGGGGCCAACGTCCTGACTTTC
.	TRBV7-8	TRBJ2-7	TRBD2	CASSLGRGVTYEQYF	TGTGCCAGCAGCCTCGGGCGGGGGGTGACCTACGAGCAGTACTTC
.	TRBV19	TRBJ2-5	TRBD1	CASSQTGGETQYF	TGTGCCAGTAGTCAAACAGGGGGGGAGACCCAGTACTTC
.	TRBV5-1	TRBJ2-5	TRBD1	CASRTGTGGAETQYF	TGCGCCAGCAGGACCGGGACAGGGGGTGCGGAGACCCAGTACTTC
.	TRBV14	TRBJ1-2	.	CASSQEPHNRAGNYGYTF	TGTGCCAGCAGCCAAGAGCCCCATAACAGGGCGGGTAACTATGGCTACACCTTC
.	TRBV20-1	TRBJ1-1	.	CSARVYREAFF	TGCAGTGCTAGAGTATACAGAGAAGCTTTCTTT
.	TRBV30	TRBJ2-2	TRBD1	CAWKWTGLPGELFF	TGTGCCTGGAAGTGGACAGGCCTCCCCGGGGAGCTGTTTTTT
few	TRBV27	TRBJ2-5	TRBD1	CASSARTGQETQYF	TGTGCCAGCAGTGCGCGGACAGGCCAAGAGACCCAGTACTTC
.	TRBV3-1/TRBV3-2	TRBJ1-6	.	CASSQQSSPLHF	TGTGCCAGCAGCCAACAGAGTTCACCCCTCCACTTT